This T cell receptor (beta chain) is drawn from a study of CD8 T cells in ankylosing spondylitis. In its sample, this clonotype was seen many times. V was cut by 0 bases and J by 6 bases, with 9 bases left in between. This CDR3 is built from 14 residues. CDR1 is LNHNV and CDR2 is YYDKDF in the germline V gene (reference sequence). Each CDR3 protein is one row after TCRdb ran MiXCR on the 5' RACE reads. The sample includes 85,000 to 100,000 distinct CDR3 sequences, roughly 8.3% of them seen just once. The chain is built from TRBV15 and TRBJ2-1; no definite D call. This TCR was recovered from a male donor with ankylosing spondylitis or in good health (not recorded which). Sequenced sample: blood, either unsorted or a sorted T cell fraction (not recorded which). CDR3 DNA sequence: TGTGCCACCAGCAGAGATCTCCCGGGCAATGAGCAGTTCTTC. Translated: CATSRDLPGNEQFF.